Below, 17 T cell receptor beta chains from the same sample are listed, as sequenced in a study of early T cells in non-severe SARS-CoV-2 infection. TCRdb reprocessed the 5' RACE reads via MiXCR and lists one record per CDR3 protein. The sample has fewer than 80,000 distinct CDR3 sequences, approximately 4.6% seen once; the top ten hold approximately 3.6%. Here the sequenced sample was whole blood, taken at baseline. These receptors originate from an adult who was a healthcare worker with PCR-confirmed SARS-CoV-2 infection or an uninfected control (not recorded which). The donor label of this sample is uncertain.

By sample fraction, this clonotype is medium-sized (0.01 to 0.1%). This sequence joins TRBV20-1 and TRBJ1-2; 10 bases align to TRBD1. Trimming took 4 bases from V and 8 from J; bases not matched to a gene: 7. Germline V gene sequence: CDR1 DFQATT, CDR2 SNEGSKA (reference sequence). The CDR3 is 13 residues long. In DNA form, the CDR3 reads TGCAGTGCTATCGAGACAGGGGGCAAAGGCTACACCTTC. Its protein product is CSAIETGGKGYTF.

This clonotype was counted between two and nine times. The CDR3 is CASSAGGSGYEQYF. Written as DNA, the CDR3 is TGTGCCAGCAGCGCGGGCGGGTCGGGGTACGAGCAGTACTTC. The chain is built from TRBV7-2 and TRBJ2-7, with D perhaps TRBD2 (5 bases). The CDR3 has 14 amino acids. V dropped 5 bases and J dropped 4 bases, with 15 bases sitting between them. The germline V gene has CDR1 SGHTA and CDR2 FQGNSA.

The chain couples TRBV4-1 to TRBJ1-1; tentative D call: TRBD1 (5 bases). Germline-derived CDR1 and CDR2 are MGHRA and YSYEKL. This CDR3 has 12 amino acids. V lost 4 bases, J lost 7 bases, and 10 bases lay in between. CDR3 nucleotides: TGCGCCAGCAGCCCGGGACGGCATGAAGCTTTCTTT. This translates into CASSPGRHEAFF.

This clonotype was seen at least ten times. The V and J genes are TRBV5-5 and TRBJ1-1; D unclear. This CDR3 contains 16 residues. Trimming cost V 2 bases and J 4 bases, with 18 bases left between them. The germline gives CDR1 SGHKS, CDR2 YYEKEE (reference sequence). The CDR3 nucleotides read TGTGCCAGCAGCTTATTGGGCAGACCGGAGAGCACTGAAGCTTTCTTT. This gives the protein CASSLLGRPESTEAFF.

J is TRBJ1-1 and V is TRBV9, with D possibly being TRBD1 (5 bases). The germline CDR1 and CDR2 sequences are SGDLS and YYNGEE. The CDR3 is 13 amino acids. V was trimmed by 0 bases and J by 3 bases, leaving 6 bases between them. The CDR3 DNA sequence: TGTGCCAGCAGCGTAGTGGGGGACACTGAAGCTTTCTTT. Its protein product is CASSVVGDTEAFF.

This clonotype was counted between two and nine times. V usage is TRBV19 and J usage is TRBJ2-2, with 11 positions matching TRBD2. CDR3 length: 20 residues. Germline values: CDR1 LNHDA, CDR2 SQIVND (reference sequence). V gave up 3 bases and J gave up 2 bases; unmatched junction bases: 14. This chain's CDR3 is CASSIQGKVTSGGNTGELFF. CDR3 DNA: TGTGCCAGTAGTATTCAGGGGAAAGTAACTAGCGGGGGAAACACCGGGGAGCTGTTTTTT.

In its sample, this clonotype was seen many times. The chain is built from TRBV3-1 and TRBJ2-1; no clear D gene. V lost 0 bases and J lost 4, with 13 bases in between. Germline CDR1 LGHDT, CDR2 YNNKEL (reference sequence). This CDR3 is 16 amino acids long. CDR3: CASSQEILPPYNEQFF. The CDR3 nucleotides read TGTGCCAGCAGCCAAGAAATCCTTCCCCCGTACAATGAGCAGTTCTTC.

Ten or more counts support this clonotype. The chain couples TRBV27 to TRBJ2-3; 8 bases map to TRBD2. The CDR3 consists of 17 residues. The junction had 11 bases not matched to a gene; V was cut back by 3 bases and J by 3 bases. Per germline, CDR1 MNHEY and CDR2 SMNVEV (reference sequence). The CDR3, as DNA: TGTGCCAGCAGTTTCTCCACGAGCGGGGGAGGGACAGATACGCAGTATTTT. Its protein is CASSFSTSGGGTDTQYF.

The V call is TRBV3-1, the J call TRBJ2-2, with D unclear. Trimming pared 3 bases from V and 7 bases from J, leaving 15 bases between. The germline V gene encodes CDR1 LGHDT and CDR2 YNNKEL (reference sequence). This CDR3 has 15 amino acids. The CDR3 sequence is CASSHFAEGGGELFF. CDR3 DNA sequence: TGTGCCAGCAGCCACTTTGCGGAAGGTGGCGGGGAGCTGTTTTTT.

As DNA, the CDR3 is TGTGCCATCAGTGATTCTCAGGGGGCGACCGATACGCAGTATTTT. This sequence encodes CAISDSQGATDTQYF. J is TRBJ2-3 and V is TRBV10-3; 8 bases line up with TRBD1. Germline CDR1 reads ENHRY; CDR2 reads SYGVKD. The CDR3 contains 15 residues. The V gene end was trimmed by 3 bases and the J gene end by 6 bases; junction bases not matched to a gene: 8.

This clonotype was recorded at least ten times. V gene TRBV20-1 combines with J gene TRBJ2-1; tentative D call: TRBD2 (5 bases). V shed 3 bases and J shed 0 bases, with 18 bases lying between them. Germline values: CDR1 DFQATT, CDR2 SNEGSKA (reference sequence). The CDR3 length is 17 residues. CDR3 DNA sequence: TGCAGTGCTAGTGGGCGGCCGGGGAAAATCTCCTACAATGAGCAGTTCTTC. Amino acid sequence: CSASGRPGKISYNEQFF.

This clonotype was counted at least ten times. The chain uses TRBV20-1 and TRBJ1-5; D is uncertain. Germline V gene data show CDR1 as DFQATT and CDR2 as SNEGSKA (reference sequence). Trimming took 2 bases from V and 2 from J, leaving 7 bases between them. This CDR3 has 13 residues. The CDR3: CSARTGGNQPQHF. The CDR3 DNA reads as TGCAGTGCTAGAACCGGGGGCAATCAGCCCCAGCATTTT.

This clonotype was recorded many times. V is TRBV20-1 and J is TRBJ2-3; D possibly corresponds to TRBD2 (6 bases). This CDR3 contains 14 residues. Germline V CDR1 and CDR2: DFQATT, SNEGSKA (reference sequence). Trimming cost V 5 bases and J 1 base, with 13 bases left between them. CDR3 residues: CSAGPGGGTDTQYF. In DNA, the CDR3 is TGCAGTGCTGGGCCGGGCGGGGGCACAGATACGCAGTATTTT.

This clonotype was counted at least ten times. The chain recombines TRBV6-1 with TRBJ2-3; 10 bases are a match to TRBD2. V lost 6 bases and J lost 2; bases outside the gene matches: 11. Germline assignment: CDR1 MNHNS and CDR2 SASEGT. This CDR3 comprises 17 residues. The CDR3 loop reads CASRTIAGGPNTDTQYF. The CDR3 bases are TGTGCCAGCAGAACAATAGCGGGGGGCCCAAACACAGATACGCAGTATTTT.

This clonotype was counted between two and nine times. The chain has TRBV6-4 and TRBJ2-1, with 7 bases identical to TRBD1. The trim removed 8 bases at V and 7 bases at J, leaving 11 bases unmatched. This CDR3 has 14 residues. In germline, CDR1 is MRHNA, CDR2 SNTAGT. The CDR3, as DNA: TGTGCCAGCGCGCTACAACAGGGGTTGAATGAGCAGTTCTTC. Protein sequence: CASALQQGLNEQFF.

This clonotype was observed a few times. The chain couples TRBV15 to TRBJ2-1; D call uncertain. The CDR3 loop spans 12 amino acids. V was cut by 4 bases and J by 9 bases, with 10 bases left in between. Per germline, CDR1 LNHNV and CDR2 YYDKDF (reference sequence). CDR3 bases: TGTGCCACCAGCACCGAACCGGGTGAGCAGTTCTTC. As protein: CATSTEPGEQFF.

This clonotype was counted ten times or more. The chain combines TRBV12-3 or TRBV12-4 with TRBJ1-5; D uncertain. V lost 3 bases to trimming and J lost 4 bases, with 4 bases between them. This CDR3 spans 12 amino acids. CDR3 loop: CASSFHNQPQHF. CDR3 nucleotides: TGTGCCAGCAGTTTCCATAATCAGCCCCAGCATTTT.